The 27 T cell receptor beta chains listed next were all sequenced from one sample in a study of beta chain features in type 1 diabetes. As every portion of the isolated RNA was reverse transcribed, the sequencing read expressed TCRB transcripts. Assay used: immunoSEQ multiplex PCR; TCRdb lists only in-frame clones, some missing. The sample shows under 900,000 clones, roughly 15% of them seen only once. The specimen was naive CD4+ T cells from blood. The receptors were sampled from a woman under 30 in good health.

This sequence joins TRBV18 and TRBJ2-1, with D tentatively TRBD2 (5 bases). V lost 4 bases and J 3 bases, leaving 13 bases between the germline ends. The CDR3 is 15 amino acids. Germline V gives CDR1 KGHSH, CDR2 LQKENI. The CDR3 is CASSRMGVGYNEQFF. The CDR3 nucleotides read TGTGCCAGCTCACGTATGGGAGTGGGCTACAATGAGCAGTTCTTC.

This clone occurred a few times. The V and J genes are TRBV7-2 and TRBJ1-1; D remains unclear. The length of the CDR3 is 13 residues. Per germline, CDR1 SGHTA and CDR2 FQGNSA. Trimming removed 4 bases at V and 1 base at J, with 7 bases between. This CDR3 is CASSWSGNTEAFF. The DNA of the CDR3 is TGTGCCAGCAGCTGGAGTGGGAACACTGAAGCTTTCTTT.

This clone was observed a few times. The V gene is TRBV5-1, the J gene TRBJ2-7; 10 positions agree with TRBD2. V shed 2 bases and J 0 bases; nucleotides not matched to a gene: 5. CDR1 is SGHRS and CDR2 is YFSETQ in the germline V gene. The CDR3 has 16 residues. For the CDR3, the DNA is TGCGCCAGCAGCTTTTGGGCTAGCGGGAGCTCCTACGAGCAGTACTTC. This translates into CASSFWASGSSYEQYF. Full variable domain (outside the CDR3, taken from reference TRBV5-1 and TRBJ2-7): KAGVTQTPRYLIKTRGQQVTLSCSPISGHRSVSWYQQTPGQGLQFLFEYFSETQRNKGNFPGRFSGRQFSNSRSEMNVSTLELGDSALYLCASSFWASGSSYEQYFGPGTRLTVT.

V gene TRBV29-1 combines with J gene TRBJ2-7, with 11 bases aligning to TRBD2. The CDR3 length is 14 residues. Trimming took 6 bases from V and 7 from J; bases not matched to a gene: 11. Germline lookup yields CDR1 SQVTM and CDR2 ANQGSEA. CDR3 coding DNA: TGCAGCGTGGGCCGTAGCGGGAGGGCCGATGAGCAGTACTTC. Translation: CSVGRSGRADEQYF.

This clone appeared a few times. The chain carries TRBV10-2 and TRBJ2-1, with 8 bases lining up with TRBD2. CDR1 is WSHSY, CDR2 SAAADI, per germline. CDR3 length: 14 amino acids. J gave up 0 bases and V 7 bases, and 2 bases lay outside the gene matches. CDR3 DNA: TGCGCCAGCAAAAGCGGGAGCTCCTACAATGAGCAGTTCTTC. Protein product: CASKSGSSYNEQFF.

This clone was picked up a small number of times. The chain employs TRBV2 and TRBJ1-4; D not certain. V was shortened by 6 bases and J by 4 bases, with 12 bases between the two germline ends. Germline V gene sequence: CDR1 SNHLY, CDR2 FYNNEI. The CDR3 totals 14 residues. CDR3 in DNA: TGTGCCAGCAGACTTGGACGGAATAATGAAAAACTGTTTTTT. Translated, it gives CASRLGRNNEKLFF.

This clone was seen a handful of times. The V gene is TRBV29-1, the J gene TRBJ2-1; 7 bases fit TRBD2. This CDR3 is built from 12 residues. Germline V gives CDR1 SQVTM, CDR2 ANQGSEA. Trimming took 4 bases from V and 15 from J; bases not matched to a gene: 12. Here the CDR3 reads CSVGVDRREMFF. The CDR3 coding sequence is TGCAGCGTTGGGGTCGATAGGCGGGAGATGTTCTTC.

This chain uses TRBV27 with TRBJ1-5; D is uncertain. The CDR3 has 13 amino acids. The ends were cut back, 2 bases at V and 7 bases at J, with 9 bases in the middle. Germline V gene lookup returns CDR1 MNHEY and CDR2 SMNVEV (reference sequence). CDR3 DNA sequence: TGTGCCAGCAGTTTAGGCGGGAGGCAGCCCCAGCATTTT. As protein: CASSLGGRQPQHF.

This clone turned up a few times. The rearrangement joins TRBV7-2 to TRBJ2-5, with D perhaps being TRBD1 or TRBD2 (6 bases each). The CDR3 extends over 15 amino acids. CDR1 and CDR2 from the germline V gene are SGHTA and FQGNSA. The V end lost 5 bases, the J end lost 4 bases, and 17 bases lay between the germline ends. CDR3 sequence: CASSKTLGGGETQYF. Here the CDR3 DNA reads TGTGCCAGCAGCAAAACGTTGGGGGGCGGAGAGACCCAGTACTTC.

The gene calls are TRBV4-2 and TRBJ2-1; TRBD2 agrees at 10 bases. CDR1 and CDR2 from the germline V gene are LGHNA and YNFKEQ. CDR3 length equals 14 residues. After removal of 0 bases from V and 14 bases from J, the junction contained 7 bases not matched to a gene. The CDR3 nucleotides are TGTGCCAGCAGCCAAGATTGGTTCGGGACTAGCGAGTTCTTC. Translating it yields CASSQDWFGTSEFF.

This clone showed up just once. The chain employs TRBV20-1 and TRBJ2-3; D is uncertain. Germline V gene lookup returns CDR1 DFQATT and CDR2 SNEGSKA (reference sequence). V was shortened by 6 bases and J by 3 bases, with 4 bases between the two germline ends. This CDR3 is 10 amino acids long. The CDR3 protein is CSAKTDTQYF. CDR3 coding DNA: TGCAGTGCAAAGACAGATACGCAGTATTTT.

This clone appeared a few times. The gene calls are TRBV9 and TRBJ2-5, with a tentative D call TRBD1 (6 bases). Germline loops: CDR1 SGDLS, CDR2 YYNGEE. This CDR3 has 15 amino acids. V was shortened by 4 bases and J by 5 bases, with 18 bases between the two germline ends. CDR3 protein: CASSHLQGRQETQYF. The CDR3 nucleotides are TGTGCCAGCAGCCACCTACAGGGTCGGCAGGAGACCCAGTACTTC.

This clone was detected only a few times. The genes are TRBV5-4 and TRBJ1-3; D gene ambiguous. Germline V gene sequence: CDR1 SGHNT, CDR2 YYREEE (reference sequence). This CDR3 is built from 15 residues. V lost 1 base to trimming and J lost 0 bases, with 8 bases between them. Here the CDR3 reads CASSLRGGSGNTIYF. The CDR3, as DNA: TGTGCCAGCAGCTTGCGAGGCGGCTCTGGAAACACCATATATTTT.

V gene TRBV19 combines with J gene TRBJ2-5; no firm D call. In germline, CDR1 is LNHDA, CDR2 SQIVND (reference sequence). CDR3 length equals 14 residues. V was trimmed by 2 bases and J by 2 bases, leaving 9 bases between them. CDR3 protein: CASSIQLRQETQYF. The CDR3 DNA reads TGTGCCAGTAGTATACAACTACGACAAGAGACCCAGTACTTC.

The chain joins TRBV29-1 to TRBJ2-7, with TRBD1 identical over 10 bases. V dropped 6 bases and J dropped 5; count of bases not matched to a gene: 4. This CDR3 spans 12 amino acids. Germline lookup yields CDR1 SQVTM and CDR2 ANQGSEA. The CDR3 reads CSVTDRGDEQYF. CDR3 coding DNA: TGCAGCGTCACGGACAGGGGGGACGAGCAGTACTTC.

In its sample, this clone was seen a few times. The J gene is TRBJ2-7, the V gene TRBV7-6; D remains unclear. The CDR3 totals 13 residues. Germline loops: CDR1 SGHVS, CDR2 FNYEAQ. V was shortened by 2 bases and J by 6 bases, with 11 bases between the two germline ends. The CDR3 here is CASSLSQVPEQYF. DNA of the CDR3: TGTGCCAGCAGCTTAAGTCAGGTGCCCGAGCAGTACTTC. The whole variable domain, remainder taken from reference TRBV7-6 and TRBJ2-7, is GAGVSQSPRYKVTKRGQDVALRCDPISGHVSLYWYRQALGQGPEFLTYFNYEAQQDKSGLPNDRFSAERPEGSISTLTIQRTEQRDSAMYRCASSLSQVPEQYFGPGTRLTVT.

J is TRBJ2-5 and V is TRBV18, with D tentatively TRBD1 (6 bases). CDR1 is KGHSH and CDR2 is LQKENI in the germline V gene. The germline V and J ends were trimmed by 2 bases and 4 bases, with 20 bases remaining between them. The length of the CDR3 is 17 residues. In nucleotides, the CDR3 is TGTGCCAGCTCACCAACTCTTCGGCAGGGGCAGGGAGAGACCCAGTACTTC. It codes for CASSPTLRQGQGETQYF. Supplemented by reference TRBV18 and TRBJ2-5, the full variable domain reads NAGVMQNPRHLVRRRGQEARLRCSPMKGHSHVYWYRQLPEEGLKFMVYLQKENIIDESGMPKERFSAEFPKEGPSILRIQQVVRGDSAAYFCASSPTLRQGQGETQYFGPGTRLLVL.

The chain uses TRBV28 and TRBJ1-4, with TRBD1 as a possible D gene (5 bases). This CDR3 has 13 residues. In germline, CDR1 is MDHEN, CDR2 SYDVKM. V was trimmed by 2 bases and J by 8 bases, leaving 9 bases between them. The CDR3 DNA reads TGTGCCAGCAGTTTAAGTGGGGGGGAAAAACTGTTTTTT. Protein product: CASSLSGGEKLFF.

The genes are TRBV28 and TRBJ2-1, with D uncertain. The germline CDR1 and CDR2 sequences are MDHEN and SYDVKM. CDR3 length equals 12 residues. The ends were cut back, 6 bases at V and 9 bases at J, with 12 bases in the middle. CDR3 loop: CASSPRLREQFF. CDR3 DNA sequence: TGTGCCAGCAGCCCCCGGCTCCGTGAGCAGTTCTTC.

This clone was recorded a few times. This chain joins TRBV7-3 and TRBJ2-3; possibly TRBD1 for D (6 bases). The CDR3 has 15 amino acids. V dropped 4 bases and J dropped 1 base, with 12 bases sitting between them. Germline CDR1 SGHTA, CDR2 FQGTGA. CDR3 in DNA: TGTGCCAGCAGCTCCTCAGGGGTTCGCACAGATACGCAGTATTTT. It specifies CASSSSGVRTDTQYF.

The rearrangement uses TRBV6-6 and TRBJ1-5; D is possibly TRBD1 (5 bases). The CDR3 consists of 15 residues. Trimming cost V 4 bases and J 1 base, with 11 bases left between them. The germline V gene encodes CDR1 MNHNY and CDR2 SVGAGI (reference sequence). The chain's CDR3 is CASSWARGSNQPQHF. Here the CDR3 DNA reads TGTGCCAGCAGTTGGGCTCGGGGGAGCAATCAGCCCCAGCATTTT.

The V gene is TRBV7-2, the J gene TRBJ1-2, with D perhaps TRBD1 (6 bases). Germline V CDR1 and CDR2: SGHTA, FQGNSA. The CDR3 totals 13 residues. Trimming shortened V by 6 bases and J by 4 bases, and 12 bases separated the two germline ends. The CDR3 DNA sequence: TGTGCCAGCAGTACAGGGTGGAGCTATGGCTACACCTTC. As protein: CASSTGWSYGYTF.

The chain employs TRBV27 and TRBJ2-3; maybe TRBD1 (7 bases). This CDR3 has 19 residues. With 6 bases removed from V and 4 bases from J, the gap between germline ends came to 29 bases. From germline, CDR1 is MNHEY and CDR2 SMNVEV (reference sequence). CDR3 amino acids: CASRRGRGMLPLRADTQYF. The CDR3 nucleotides read TGTGCCAGCAGAAGGGGGCGCGGGATGCTCCCCCTTCGCGCAGATACGCAGTATTTT.

The V call is TRBV28, the J call TRBJ2-4; a possible D gene is TRBD2 (6 bases). CDR3 length: 15 residues. Germline V gene lookup returns CDR1 MDHEN and CDR2 SYDVKM. V was cut by 2 bases and J by 4 bases, with 12 bases left in between. The chain's CDR3 is CASSLPSVGKNIQYF. The CDR3 DNA is TGTGCCAGCAGTTTACCTAGCGTGGGGAAAAACATTCAGTACTTC.

V and J are TRBV15 and TRBJ2-5; D may be TRBD1 (6 bases). V was pared by 0 bases and J by 8 bases, with 19 bases between. Germline loops: CDR1 LNHNV, CDR2 YYDKDF (reference sequence). This CDR3 is built from 16 residues. CDR3 bases: TGTGCCACCAGCAGAGATTTGCAGGGGAATTCGAAAACCCAGTACTTC. Translation: CATSRDLQGNSKTQYF.

This rearrangement joins TRBV10-2 to TRBJ2-7; weak D call: TRBD1 (6 bases). V was shortened by 2 bases and J by 2 bases, with 10 bases between the two germline ends. Germline CDR1 and CDR2: WSHSY and SAAADI. The CDR3 runs 14 residues. For the CDR3, the DNA is TGCGCCAGCAGTGAGACAGGGTTCGCCTACGAGCAGTACTTC. Translating gives CASSETGFAYEQYF.

On this clone itself: The sample contains more than one DNA sequence encoding this CDR3. The chain couples TRBV7-9 to TRBJ2-7; no clear D. The length of the CDR3 is 11 residues. The germline V gene encodes CDR1 SEHNR and CDR2 FQNEAQ (reference sequence). Trimming took 1 base from V and 5 from J, leaving 3 bases between them. The CDR3 coding sequence is TGTGCCAGCAGCTTAGTGCACGAGCAGTACTTC. Protein product: CASSLVHEQYF.